This T cell receptor (beta chain) is drawn from a study of T cells in Graves' hyperthyroidism and ophthalmopathy. This clonotype was counted only a few times. Its antigen is undetermined. Stable hyperthyroidism: no ophthalmopathy progression over 18 months of follow-up. Fresh peripheral blood, roughly 9.8 ml of it, supplied the PBMCs. The germline V and J ends were trimmed by 5 bases and 0 bases, with 11 bases remaining between them. The CDR3 is 15 amino acids. General study findings and limits: In the blood, most expanded thyroid clonotypes above 0.001 appeared as well. Ophthalmopathy stood apart from stable hyperthyroidism in a 13 V-J model.

The source material, RNA transcripts, was used to amplify TCR beta CDR3 regions. RT-PCR in the first round (using the HTBI primer set) targeted the TCR CDR3. TCRdb reprocessed the multiplex PCR reads via MiXCR and lists one record per CDR3 protein. This sample has around 560,000 distinct CDR3 sequences, with about a sixth found just once. The gene calls are TRBV12-3 or TRBV12-4 and TRBJ1-3; tentative D call: TRBD1 (5 bases). Sequencing was performed on blood. The receptor was isolated from a woman aged 18-29 years with Graves' hyperthyroidism. CDR3 DNA sequence: TGTGCCAGCAGTATCAGGGTCTTCTCTGGAAACACCATATATTTT. Protein product: CASSIRVFSGNTIYF.